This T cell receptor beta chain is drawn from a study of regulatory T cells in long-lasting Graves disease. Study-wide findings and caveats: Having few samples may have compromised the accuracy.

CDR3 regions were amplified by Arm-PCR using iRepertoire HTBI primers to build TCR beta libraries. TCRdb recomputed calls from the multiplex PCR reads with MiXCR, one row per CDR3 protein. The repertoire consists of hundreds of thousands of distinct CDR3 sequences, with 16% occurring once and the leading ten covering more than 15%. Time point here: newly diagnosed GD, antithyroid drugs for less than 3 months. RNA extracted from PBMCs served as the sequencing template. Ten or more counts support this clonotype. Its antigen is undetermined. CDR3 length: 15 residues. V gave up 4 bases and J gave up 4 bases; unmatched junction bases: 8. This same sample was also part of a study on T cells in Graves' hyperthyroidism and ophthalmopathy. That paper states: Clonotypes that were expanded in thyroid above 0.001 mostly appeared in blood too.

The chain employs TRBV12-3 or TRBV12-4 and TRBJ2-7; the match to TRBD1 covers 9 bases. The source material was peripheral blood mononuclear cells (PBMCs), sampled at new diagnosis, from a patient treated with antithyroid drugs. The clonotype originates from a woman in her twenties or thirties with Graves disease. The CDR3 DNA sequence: TGTGCCAGCAGTTCCGGGGGACAGGGCCTATACGAGCAGTACTTC. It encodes CASSSGGQGLYEQYF.